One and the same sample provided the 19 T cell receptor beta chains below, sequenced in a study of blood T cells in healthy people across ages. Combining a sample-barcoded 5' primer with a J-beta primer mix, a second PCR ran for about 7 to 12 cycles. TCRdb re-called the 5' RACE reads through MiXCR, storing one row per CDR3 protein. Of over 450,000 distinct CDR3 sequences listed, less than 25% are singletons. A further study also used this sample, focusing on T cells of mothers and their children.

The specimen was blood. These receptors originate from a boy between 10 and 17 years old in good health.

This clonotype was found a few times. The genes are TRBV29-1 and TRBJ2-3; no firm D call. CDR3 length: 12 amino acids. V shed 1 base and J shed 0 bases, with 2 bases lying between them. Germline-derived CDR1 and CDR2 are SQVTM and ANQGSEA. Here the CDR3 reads CSVEGSTDTQYF. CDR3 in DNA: TGCAGCGTTGAAGGGAGCACAGATACGCAGTATTTT.

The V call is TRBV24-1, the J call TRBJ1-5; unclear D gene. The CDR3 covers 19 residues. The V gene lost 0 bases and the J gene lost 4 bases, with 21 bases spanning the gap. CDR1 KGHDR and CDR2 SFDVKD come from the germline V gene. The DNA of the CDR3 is TGTGCCACCAGTGATTTGTCCTCCCTAACATGGGAGACAAATCAGCCCCAGCATTTT. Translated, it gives CATSDLSSLTWETNQPQHF.

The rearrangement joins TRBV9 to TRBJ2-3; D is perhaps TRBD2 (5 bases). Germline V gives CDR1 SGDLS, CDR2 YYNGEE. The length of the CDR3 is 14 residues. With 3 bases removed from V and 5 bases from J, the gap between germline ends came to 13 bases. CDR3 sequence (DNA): TGTGCCAGCAGCGCCTTTACGGCGGGAGATACGCAGTATTTT. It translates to CASSAFTAGDTQYF.

The CDR3 DNA reads as TGTGCCAGCTCACCAGATACGGGGGAATGGTACGAGCAGTACTTC. Protein: CASSPDTGEWYEQYF. The V gene is TRBV18, the J gene TRBJ2-7, with a tentative D call TRBD2 (6 bases). Germline-derived CDR1 and CDR2 are KGHSH and LQKENI. The V end was cut by 2 bases, the J end by 4 bases, with 15 bases between. The CDR3 covers 15 residues.

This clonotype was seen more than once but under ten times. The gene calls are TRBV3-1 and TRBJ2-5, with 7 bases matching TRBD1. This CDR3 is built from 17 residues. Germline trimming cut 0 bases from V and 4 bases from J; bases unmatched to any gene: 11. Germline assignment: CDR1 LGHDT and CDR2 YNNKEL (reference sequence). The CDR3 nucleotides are TGTGCCAGCAGCCAAGATAGCCAGGCTGGACAGGCAGAGACCCAGTACTTC. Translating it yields CASSQDSQAGQAETQYF.

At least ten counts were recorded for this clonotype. CDR3 DNA: TGTGCCAGCAGCCCCCTCGGACGGGGATACCGAGGAGAGACCCAGTACTTC. This sequence encodes CASSPLGRGYRGETQYF. The V call is TRBV7-9, the J call TRBJ2-5; possible D gene TRBD2, 5 bases. The V end lost 5 bases, the J end lost 4 bases, and 23 bases lay between the germline ends. This CDR3 comprises 17 residues. Per the germline V gene, CDR1 is SEHNR and CDR2 is FQNEAQ (reference sequence).

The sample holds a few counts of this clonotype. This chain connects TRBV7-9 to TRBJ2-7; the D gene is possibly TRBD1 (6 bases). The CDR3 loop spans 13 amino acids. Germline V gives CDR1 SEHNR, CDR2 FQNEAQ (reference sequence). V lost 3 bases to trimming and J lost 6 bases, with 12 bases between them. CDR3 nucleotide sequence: TGTGCCAGCAGCTTCGGGACACCCATCGAGCAGTACTTC. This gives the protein CASSFGTPIEQYF.

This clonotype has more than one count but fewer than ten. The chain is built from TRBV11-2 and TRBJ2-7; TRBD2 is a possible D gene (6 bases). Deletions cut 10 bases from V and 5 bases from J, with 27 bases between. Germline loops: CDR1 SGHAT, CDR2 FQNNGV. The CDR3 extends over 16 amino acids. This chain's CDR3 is CATRFPGAAGVNEQYF. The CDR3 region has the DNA TGTGCCACCAGATTCCCCGGTGCAGCGGGTGTCAACGAGCAGTACTTC.

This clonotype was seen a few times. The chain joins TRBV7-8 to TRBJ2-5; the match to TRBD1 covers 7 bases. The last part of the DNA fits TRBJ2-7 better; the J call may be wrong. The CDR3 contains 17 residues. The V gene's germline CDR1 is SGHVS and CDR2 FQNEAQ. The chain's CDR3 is CASSSYRTGTVSYEQYF. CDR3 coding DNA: TGTGCCAGCAGCTCTTACCGGACCGGGACAGTCTCCTACGAGCAGTACTTC.

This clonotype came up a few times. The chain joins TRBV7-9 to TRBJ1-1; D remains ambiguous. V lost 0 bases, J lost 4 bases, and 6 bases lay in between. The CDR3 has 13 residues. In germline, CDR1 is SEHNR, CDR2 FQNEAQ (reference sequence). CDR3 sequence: CASSLAHGTEAFF. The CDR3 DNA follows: TGTGCCAGCAGCTTAGCGCACGGCACTGAAGCTTTCTTT.

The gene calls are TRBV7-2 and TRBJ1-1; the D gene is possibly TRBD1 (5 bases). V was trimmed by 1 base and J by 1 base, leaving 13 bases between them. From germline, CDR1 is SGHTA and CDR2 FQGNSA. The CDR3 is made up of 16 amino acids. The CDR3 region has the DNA TGTGCCAGCAGCTTAGTAGCGTACGGACAGAACACTGAAGCTTTCTTT. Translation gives CASSLVAYGQNTEAFF.

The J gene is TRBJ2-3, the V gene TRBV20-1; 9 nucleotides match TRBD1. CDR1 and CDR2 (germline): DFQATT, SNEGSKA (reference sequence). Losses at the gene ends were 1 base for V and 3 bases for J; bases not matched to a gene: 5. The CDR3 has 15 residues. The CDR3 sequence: CSARVGDRDTDTQYF. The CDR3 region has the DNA TGCAGTGCTAGAGTTGGGGACAGGGATACAGATACGCAGTATTTT.

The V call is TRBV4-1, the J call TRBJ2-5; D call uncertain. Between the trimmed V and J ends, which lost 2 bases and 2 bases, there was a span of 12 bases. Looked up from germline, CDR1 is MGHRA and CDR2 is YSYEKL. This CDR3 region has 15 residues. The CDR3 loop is CASSQTYYQQETQYF. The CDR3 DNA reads TGCGCCAGCAGCCAAACCTACTACCAACAAGAGACCCAGTACTTC.

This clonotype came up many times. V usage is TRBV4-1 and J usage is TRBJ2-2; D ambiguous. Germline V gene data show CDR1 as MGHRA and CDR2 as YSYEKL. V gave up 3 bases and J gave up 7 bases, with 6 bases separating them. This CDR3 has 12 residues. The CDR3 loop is CASSHALGELFF. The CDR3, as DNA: TGCGCCAGCAGCCACGCCCTCGGGGAGCTGTTTTTT.

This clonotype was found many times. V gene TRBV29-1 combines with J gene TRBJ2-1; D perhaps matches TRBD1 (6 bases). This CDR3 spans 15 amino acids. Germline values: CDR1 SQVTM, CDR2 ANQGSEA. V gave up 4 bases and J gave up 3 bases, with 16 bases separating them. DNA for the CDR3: TGCAGCGTTGGAGCTGATGAGGGGGACTACAATGAGCAGTTCTTC. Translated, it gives CSVGADEGDYNEQFF.

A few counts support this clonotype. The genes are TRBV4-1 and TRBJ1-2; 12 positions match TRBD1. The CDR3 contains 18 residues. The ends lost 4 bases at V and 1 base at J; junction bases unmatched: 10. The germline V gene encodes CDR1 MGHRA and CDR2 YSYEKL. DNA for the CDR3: TGCGCCAGCAGCCCCCGCGGGACAGGGGGCGCGAGTAACTATGGCTACACCTTC. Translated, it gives CASSPRGTGGASNYGYTF.

The CDR3 DNA reads as TGTGCCAGCAGCCCCACAGGGCCCGTGGAGACCCAGTACTTC. Protein sequence: CASSPTGPVETQYF. The V gene is TRBV7-3, the J gene TRBJ2-5; weak D call: TRBD1 (6 bases). Germline lookup yields CDR1 SGHTA and CDR2 FQGTGA. The CDR3 is 14 amino acids. The V and J ends lost 5 bases and 5 bases respectively, with 15 bases between them.

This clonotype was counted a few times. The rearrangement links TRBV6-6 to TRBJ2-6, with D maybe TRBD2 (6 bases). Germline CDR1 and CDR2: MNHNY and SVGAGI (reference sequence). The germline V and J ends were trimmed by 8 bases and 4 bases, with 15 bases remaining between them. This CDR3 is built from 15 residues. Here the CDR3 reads CASGGQVKGANVLTF. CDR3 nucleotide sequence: TGTGCCAGCGGAGGGCAGGTGAAAGGGGCCAACGTCCTGACTTTC.

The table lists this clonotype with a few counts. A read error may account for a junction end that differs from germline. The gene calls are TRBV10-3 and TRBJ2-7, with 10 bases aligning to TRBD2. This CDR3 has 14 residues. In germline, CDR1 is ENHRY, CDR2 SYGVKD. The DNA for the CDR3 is TGTGCCGTCAGGGGTGCGGGACTAGCGCCCGAGCAGTACTTC. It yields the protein CAVRGAGLAPEQYF.